The entry that follows covers one T cell receptor beta chain sequence. Its antigen is not known. Unique molecular identifiers were carried by the TCR beta cDNA libraries. Researchers reported roughly 0.5 million cDNA molecules coming from about 0.98 to 11 million T cells. TCRdb fed the PCR reads into MiXCR, producing one record per CDR3 protein. The data show hundreds of thousands of distinct CDR3 sequences, 53% seen once. V shed 3 bases and J shed 5 bases, with 19 bases lying between them. CDR3 length: 16 residues. Germline CDR1 reads MNHEY; CDR2 reads SVGAGI. This entry is derived from a study of post-analysis software for immune sequencing data. Overall study context: The courses of disease that were included comprised relapsing-remitting, secondary progressive and progressive-relapsing multiple sclerosis. The study, taken as a whole, reports: Roughly five TRBV segments were more frequent in patients than controls; TRBV5-6, TRBV5-1 and TRBV20-1 belonged to this group. Compared against controls, patients with multiple sclerosis displayed significantly lower normalized Chao1 diversity. Samples prepared in the same batch strongly co-clustered by F measure.

This chain uses TRBV6-5 with TRBJ1-2; D gene unclear. Sequencing was done on a sample of blood. This TCR derives from a girl between 10 and 17 years old with multiple sclerosis. The CDR3 DNA reads TGTGCCAGCAGTTATACGGCATCAGCTACCCGATATGGCTACACCTTC. Translated, it gives CASSYTASATRYGYTF.